The rows below give T cell receptor beta chains drawn from one sample of a study of identical twins. TCRdb passed the 5' RACE reads through MiXCR, listing each CDR3 protein once. The data hold around 370,000 distinct CDR3 sequences, with approximately 8.7% observed a single time. The sequencing input was naive T cells sorted from blood. The receptors come from a woman in her forties or fifties in good health. Both conserved end residues are part of each CDR3. The D gene is left open where the match is weak. Clone size appears in some rows only: once, few, many, or a class for an expanded clone.

j_call v_call clone_size d_call cdr3_nt cdr3_aa
TRBJ2-1 TRBV20-1 many - TGCAGTGCTAGATCACGGACCTACAATGAGCAGTTCTTC CSARSRTYNEQFF
TRBJ2-1 TRBV3-1 few TRBD2 TGTGCCAGCAGCCCCGGGGTGGGACTATACAATGAGCAGTTCTTC CASSPGVGLYNEQFF
TRBJ1-2 TRBV6-5 many TRBD1 TGTGCCAGCAGTTATATCCCGGACAGGGGGAACTATGGCTACACCTTC CASSYIPDRGNYGYTF
TRBJ1-5 TRBV6-1 - - TGTGCCAGCAGTGCTGATGGAAGGCACCAGCATTTT CASSADGRHQHF
TRBJ2-7 TRBV12-3/TRBV12-4 many - TGTGCCAGCAGGTCCGCGAGCCCCTACGAGCAGTACTTC CASRSASPYEQYF
TRBJ2-2 TRBV12-3/TRBV12-4 few TRBD2 TGTGCCAGCAGGGCCCCGGGACTAGCGGAAACCGGGGAGCTGTTTTTT CASRAPGLAETGELFF
TRBJ2-2 TRBV29-1 few TRBD1 TGCAGCGTCGGCGGGACAGGGGCAACCGGGGAGCTGTTTTTT CSVGGTGATGELFF
TRBJ1-5 TRBV12-3/TRBV12-4 few TRBD1 TGTGCCAGCAGTTTAGGGGGGACAGGGAGGGATCAGCCCCAGCATTTT CASSLGGTGRDQPQHF
TRBJ2-3 TRBV2 - - TGTGCCAGCAGTGAGCACACCGCCCCTGGCAATACGCAGTATTTT CASSEHTAPGNTQYF
TRBJ2-7 TRBV4-1 few TRBD2 TGCGCCAGCAGCCAGGCGACTAGCTCGTACTACGAGCAGTACTTC CASSQATSSYYEQYF
TRBJ2-2 TRBV5-1 once TRBD2 TGCGCCAGCAGCCGGACTAGCGGGAGCTTGTGGGAGCTGTTTTTT CASSRTSGSLWELFF
TRBJ2-1 TRBV5-1 - - TGCGCCAGCAGCTTGCAAGGAACAACTAGCAGTGGTTCCTACAATGAGCAGTTCTTC CASSLQGTTSSGSYNEQFF
TRBJ2-3 TRBV5-8 few - TGTGCCAGCAGCTTGAGCGTGGGTACGCAGTATTTT CASSLSVGTQYF
TRBJ2-1 TRBV2 many - TGTGCCAGCAGGGGTGGGGTATACAATGAGCAGTTCTTC CASRGGVYNEQFF
TRBJ2-7 TRBV2 few - TGTGCCAGCAGTGAAGTTGTGGCCCTCGTCTACGAGCAGTACTTC CASSEVVALVYEQYF
TRBJ1-5 TRBV12-3/TRBV12-4 many - TGTGCCAGCAGTTTATTGGGAATGCCCCAGCATTTT CASSLLGMPQHF
TRBJ2-5 TRBV7-8 few - TGTGCCAGCAGCCGTGGGCAGGGAACTTCGGAGACCCAGTACTTC CASSRGQGTSETQYF
TRBJ1-1 TRBV11-2 many TRBD1 TGTGCCAGCAGCTTAGAGGGGACAGGGATGGCTTTCTTT CASSLEGTGMAFF
TRBJ1-4 TRBV11-2 - - TGTGCCAGCAGCTTAACGCCCCTTCTCCAGGGTTCAACTAATGAAAAACTGTTTTTT CASSLTPLLQGSTNEKLFF
TRBJ1-2 TRBV19 - - TGTGCCAGTAAACGGGAGGATGGCTACACCTTC CASKREDGYTF
TRBJ2-1 TRBV5-1 - TRBD2 TGCGCCAGCAGCTCTAGCGGAAAGTGGGCTAATGAGCAGTTCTTC CASSSSGKWANEQFF
TRBJ2-1 TRBV24-1 few - TGTGCCACCAGTGATACGTACTGGGACGCCCATGAGCAGTTCTTC CATSDTYWDAHEQFF
TRBJ2-7 TRBV20-1 - TRBD2 TGCAGTGCTAGTGTCCCTTCTAGCGGTGCTTCCTACGAGCAGTACTTC CSASVPSSGASYEQYF
TRBJ2-1 TRBV5-1 few - TGCGCCAGCAGCTTGGGACTCCGGGCCAACAATGAGCAGTTCTTC CASSLGLRANNEQFF
TRBJ1-1 TRBV7-9 - - TGTGCCAGCAGGATGCCGGGGACATTAAACACTGAAGCTTTCTTT CASRMPGTLNTEAFF
TRBJ2-4 TRBV10-3 few - TGTGCCATCAGTGAGAACAGAATCTTAGCCAAAAACATTCAGTACTTC CAISENRILAKNIQYF
TRBJ2-1 TRBV7-2 many - TGTGCCAGCATCCTTTCGGGAGCGTTCAATGAGCAGTTCTTC CASILSGAFNEQFF
TRBJ2-1 TRBV20-1 few TRBD2 TGCAGTGCTAGTGTTGAGGGACTAGCGGCGAGGGAGTTCTTC CSASVEGLAAREFF
TRBJ2-5 TRBV5-6 - - TGTGCCAGCAGCTCGGAGTTGGAGACCCAGTACTTC CASSSELETQYF
TRBJ1-2 TRBV29-1 - - TGCAGCGTTGAAGAGACGCCATATGGCTACACCTTC CSVEETPYGYTF
TRBJ2-1 TRBV5-5 few TRBD2 TGTGCCAGCAGTCCTGGAGCGGGAGGGTTGAGCAATGAGCAGTTCTTC CASSPGAGGLSNEQFF
TRBJ2-5 TRBV7-2 - TRBD2 TGTGCCAGCAGCTCTAGCGGGAGGGGAGAAGAGACCCAGTACTTC CASSSSGRGEETQYF
TRBJ1-4 TRBV11-3 - - TGTGCCAGCAGTCAGGGCGGGAGTCGAGTGTTTTTT CASSQGGSRVFF